The clone carrying this T cell receptor beta chain was picked up one time. What it binds is not known. A read error may account for a junction end that differs from germline. This sample was taken from a study of PD-1 blockade in classical Hodgkin lymphoma. Points from the study as a whole: Still unresolved is the cause of the repertoire differences, which may be disease activity or prior therapy. In newly diagnosed patients, baseline TCR diversity was reportedly below that of healthy donors. Partial responders and progressors had significantly lower baseline TCR diversity. CD4+ TCR diversity rose significantly by C4D1, and CD8+ TCR diversity did not.

As to time point: cycle 4 day 1 (C4D1), after around six weeks of nivolumab. Each patient relapsed following autologous stem cell transplantation, and prior brentuximab vedotin exposure differed. The CDR3 spans 16 residues. Per the germline V gene, CDR1 is SGHAT and CDR2 is FQNNGV. The assay was immunoSEQ multiplex PCR, and TCRdb's table has in-frame clones only and misses some. The data show nearly 25,000 clones, approximately 70% seen once. V and J are TRBV11-2 and TRBJ1-2, with 7 bases aligning to TRBD1. The input for sequencing was peripheral blood mononuclear cells (PBMCs), taken before the fourth cycle of nivolumab. This receptor was identified in a human donor with classical Hodgkin lymphoma. DNA of the CDR3: TGTGCCAGCACCTTAGACAGGGCGCTAAGGGGCTATGGCTACACCTTC. Amino acid sequence: CASTLDRALRGYGYTF.